The 24 T cell receptor beta chains below come from one sample, sequenced in a study of blood T cell repertoires in COVID-19. Assay used: immunoSEQ multiplex PCR; TCRdb lists only in-frame clones, some missing. The table has roughly 280,000 clones, roughly 90% seen once. Sequencing was performed on peripheral blood. The source is a man between 25 and 39 years old with active or convalescent COVID-19.

V usage is TRBV30 and J usage is TRBJ2-3; 8 bases align to TRBD2. The germline gives CDR1 GTSNPN, CDR2 SVGIG (reference sequence). Trimming removed 3 bases from V and 3 bases from J; junction bases left unmatched: 14. This CDR3 is 17 amino acids long. The CDR3 coding sequence is TGTGCCTGGAGCCAGAATCTTTTAGCGGGACCAACAGATACGCAGTATTTT. The encoded protein is CAWSQNLLAGPTDTQYF.

The chain carries TRBV7-3 and TRBJ2-7, with D possibly being TRBD2 (6 bases). The germline V and J ends were trimmed by 2 bases and 0 bases, with 11 bases remaining between them. This CDR3 comprises 15 residues. Germline V CDR1 and CDR2: SGHTA, FQGTGA. The CDR3 sequence is CASSLQGGPSYEQYF. The CDR3 DNA reads as TGTGCCAGCAGCTTACAGGGAGGTCCCTCCTACGAGCAGTACTTC.

CDR3 in DNA: TGTGCCAGCATTCCGATCGGGACAGGCCATCAGCCCCAGCATTTT. Translation: CASIPIGTGHQPQHF. The rearrangement joins TRBV5-8 to TRBJ1-5, with TRBD1 matching 8 bases. V dropped 6 bases and J dropped 5; count of bases not matched to a gene: 10. The CDR3 has 15 residues. From germline, CDR1 is SGHTS and CDR2 YDEGEE.

The V and J genes are TRBV19 and TRBJ2-7; the D gene is possibly TRBD2 (5 bases). The CDR3 is 16 residues long. From germline, CDR1 is LNHDA and CDR2 SQIVND (reference sequence). The V and J ends lost 3 bases and 0 bases respectively, with 15 bases between them. The CDR3 is CASSIPGRRSSYEQYF. The CDR3 DNA reads as TGTGCCAGTAGTATCCCCGGACGGAGGAGCTCCTACGAGCAGTACTTC.

This rearrangement joins TRBV7-8 to TRBJ2-1; no firm D call. Trimming removed 4 bases at V and 9 bases at J, with 10 bases between. The V gene's germline CDR1 is SGHVS and CDR2 FQNEAQ. The CDR3 spans 12 residues. CDR3 region: CASSYLLREQFF. CDR3 coding DNA: TGTGCCAGCAGCTATCTGTTGCGTGAGCAGTTCTTC.

The rearrangement links TRBV19 to TRBJ1-1; 7 nucleotides line up with TRBD1. Trimming removed 7 bases from V and 4 bases from J; junction bases left unmatched: 6. Germline lookup yields CDR1 LNHDA and CDR2 SQIVND (reference sequence). The CDR3 is 13 amino acids. The CDR3 is CASIFAGGTEAFF. The CDR3, as DNA: TGTGCCAGTATTTTTGCAGGGGGCACTGAAGCTTTCTTT.

This sequence joins TRBV7-9 and TRBJ2-3, with a possible D match to TRBD2 (7 bases). The V gene's germline CDR1 is SEHNR and CDR2 FQNEAQ (reference sequence). Trimming removed 7 bases at V and 3 bases at J, with 20 bases between. The CDR3 is 16 amino acids. This CDR3 is CASTAGGGASTDTQYF. DNA of the CDR3: TGTGCCAGCACCGCGGGTGGGGGGGCCTCAACAGATACGCAGTATTTT.

In nucleotides, the CDR3 is TGCGCCAGCTCCGTGGGGGGGGCCCAAGATACGCAGTATTTT. This codes for CASSVGGAQDTQYF. The V and J genes are TRBV10-1 and TRBJ2-3; D is possibly TRBD2 (7 bases). Germline CDR1 WNHNN, CDR2 SYGVQD (reference sequence). V was shortened by 8 bases and J by 5 bases, with 17 bases between the two germline ends. This CDR3 region has 14 residues.

The chain links TRBV6-5 to TRBJ2-7; possibly TRBD2 for D (6 bases). Per the germline V gene, CDR1 is MNHEY and CDR2 is SVGAGI. Trimming stripped 6 bases from V and 2 bases from J, with 17 bases between. The CDR3 spans 15 residues. Written as DNA, the CDR3 is TGTGCCAGCAGACACCGGGACTCCTCCCCCTACGAGCAGTACTTC. This codes for CASRHRDSSPYEQYF.

Note on this clone: This sample includes further DNA sequences coding for the same CDR3. This rearrangement joins TRBV6-5 to TRBJ2-5; no clear D. The CDR3 is 14 amino acids. V was pared by 0 bases and J by 5 bases, with 10 bases between. CDR1 and CDR2 from the germline V gene are MNHEY and SVGAGI. CDR3 protein: CASSYSAGRETQYF. The CDR3 coding sequence is TGTGCCAGCAGTTACTCGGCAGGAAGGGAGACCCAGTACTTC.

The table lists this clone with a count of one. V gene TRBV5-4 combines with J gene TRBJ1-3, with D hard to call. CDR1 and CDR2 (germline): SGHNT, YYREEE (reference sequence). V was pared by 4 bases and J by 9 bases, with 17 bases between. The CDR3 sequence is 14 residues long. The CDR3 spells CASSPRRSGSTIYF. The CDR3 DNA reads TGTGCCAGCAGCCCTCGCAGGTCTGGGAGCACCATATATTTT.

This chain links TRBV30 with TRBJ2-2, with TRBD2 identical over 15 bases. CDR1 and CDR2 (germline): GTSNPN, SVGIG (reference sequence). Trimming cost V 4 bases and J 0 bases; bases outside gene matches: 9. The CDR3 contains 19 residues. The CDR3 sequence: CAWTRTSGGAPANTGELFF. Here the CDR3 DNA reads TGTGCCTGGACTCGGACTAGCGGGGGGGCCCCCGCGAACACCGGGGAGCTGTTTTTT.

The chain carries TRBV27 and TRBJ1-2, with 10 bases aligning to TRBD1. The germline V gene encodes CDR1 MNHEY and CDR2 SMNVEV (reference sequence). V lost 3 bases, J lost 7 bases, and 8 bases stayed unmatched. The CDR3 runs 15 residues. The CDR3 is CASSLVTGGRSGYTF. For the CDR3, the DNA is TGTGCCAGCAGTTTGGTGACAGGGGGCCGTAGTGGCTACACCTTC.

The CDR3 bases are TGCGCCAGCAGCCAAGCTAGGGAGGGGGATGACGAAAAACTGTTTTTT. Protein: CASSQAREGDDEKLFF. J is TRBJ1-4 and V is TRBV4-3; perhaps TRBD1 as D (6 bases). The CDR3 consists of 16 residues. V lost 1 base to trimming and J lost 8 bases, with 17 bases between them. Germline CDR1 and CDR2: LGHNA and YSLEER.

The J gene is TRBJ1-5, the V gene TRBV28, with 10 bases aligning to TRBD1. This CDR3 spans 14 amino acids. With 6 bases clipped from V and 6 bases from J, the junction kept 5 bases outside the gene matches. Looked up from germline, CDR1 is MDHEN and CDR2 is SYDVKM. CDR3: CASRSGTGVQPQHF. Written as DNA, the CDR3 is TGTGCCAGCAGGTCCGGGACAGGGGTTCAGCCCCAGCATTTT.

This clone has a handful of counts. This CDR3 is CASSLITSSYNEQFF. CDR3 coding DNA: TGCGCCAGCAGCTTGATTACTAGCTCCTACAATGAGCAGTTCTTC. This sequence joins TRBV5-1 and TRBJ2-1; perhaps TRBD2 as D (5 bases). The germline gives CDR1 SGHRS, CDR2 YFSETQ. With 1 base removed from V and 0 bases from J, the gap between germline ends came to 8 bases. The CDR3 length is 15 residues. Variable domain in full (rest from reference TRBV5-1 and TRBJ2-1): KAGVTQTPRYLIKTRGQQVTLSCSPISGHRSVSWYQQTPGQGLQFLFEYFSETQRNKGNFPGRFSGRQFSNSRSEMNVSTLELGDSALYLCASSLITSSYNEQFFGPGTRLTVL.

This sequence joins TRBV2 and TRBJ1-1, with D perhaps TRBD1 (5 bases). The CDR3 spans 13 residues. The germline CDR1 and CDR2 sequences are SNHLY and FYNNEI. Trimming took off 7 bases at V and 3 bases at J, with 12 bases between the two ends. The CDR3 DNA follows: TGTGCCAGCAAACGGACAACAGACACTGAAGCTTTCTTT. This gives the protein CASKRTTDTEAFF.

The chain has TRBV30 and TRBJ1-6; 9 bases agree with TRBD1. CDR3 length equals 14 residues. Trimming removed 3 bases from V and 7 bases from J; junction bases left unmatched: 4. The germline V gene has CDR1 GTSNPN and CDR2 SVGIG (reference sequence). In DNA form, the CDR3 reads TGTGCCTGGAGCGGTGGGACAGGGAATTCACCCCTCCACTTT. It specifies CAWSGGTGNSPLHF.

The gene calls are TRBV27 and TRBJ2-5; TRBD1 aligns across 10 bases. The CDR3 length is 17 residues. V was pared by 3 bases and J by 2 bases, with 9 bases of the junction left unmatched. Germline values: CDR1 MNHEY, CDR2 SMNVEV (reference sequence). The CDR3 bases are TGTGCCAGCAGTTTCGGGACAGGGGCCATCTATCAAGAGACCCAGTACTTC. This codes for CASSFGTGAIYQETQYF.

The rearrangement joins TRBV12-3 or TRBV12-4 to TRBJ1-2; weak D call: TRBD1 (6 bases). The V end lost 5 bases, the J end lost 5 bases, and 9 bases lay between the germline ends. The CDR3 is 12 residues long. The CDR3 nucleotides read TGTGCCAGCAGTCAACAGGGATATGGCTACACCTTC. Its protein product is CASSQQGYGYTF.

The chain has TRBV2 and TRBJ1-1; D call uncertain. Trimming cost V 2 bases and J 6 bases, with 7 bases left between them. CDR1 is SNHLY, CDR2 FYNNEI, per germline. The CDR3 loop spans 12 amino acids. The CDR3 DNA reads TGTGCCAGCAGTGAACGTGGGCCTGAAGCTTTCTTT. Translation: CASSERGPEAFF.

This chain uses TRBV10-3 with TRBJ2-1; TRBD2 aligns across 7 bases. Germline CDR1 reads ENHRY; CDR2 reads SYGVKD. Losses at the gene ends were 11 bases for V and 1 base for J; bases not matched to a gene: 5. This CDR3 spans 13 amino acids. DNA of the CDR3: TGTGCCTCATCTAGCGGTTCCTACAATGAGCAGTTCTTC. Its protein is CASSSGSYNEQFF.

The chain uses TRBV13 and TRBJ1-1; a possible D gene is TRBD1 (6 bases). Germline V lookup: CDR1 PRHDT, CDR2 FYEKMQ (reference sequence). V dropped 0 bases and J dropped 1 base, with 6 bases sitting between them. The CDR3 covers 14 residues. The CDR3 region is CASSLGQGNTEAFF. CDR3 in DNA: TGTGCCAGCAGCTTAGGACAGGGGAACACTGAAGCTTTCTTT.

This rearrangement joins TRBV2 to TRBJ1-2, with D maybe TRBD1 (5 bases). Trimming pared 8 bases from V and 0 bases from J, leaving 16 bases between. Germline V CDR1 and CDR2: SNHLY, FYNNEI. The CDR3 extends over 15 amino acids. As DNA, the CDR3 is TGTGCCAGCTTGCGGCGGGACGGAGCTAACTATGGCTACACCTTC. Encoded protein: CASLRRDGANYGYTF.